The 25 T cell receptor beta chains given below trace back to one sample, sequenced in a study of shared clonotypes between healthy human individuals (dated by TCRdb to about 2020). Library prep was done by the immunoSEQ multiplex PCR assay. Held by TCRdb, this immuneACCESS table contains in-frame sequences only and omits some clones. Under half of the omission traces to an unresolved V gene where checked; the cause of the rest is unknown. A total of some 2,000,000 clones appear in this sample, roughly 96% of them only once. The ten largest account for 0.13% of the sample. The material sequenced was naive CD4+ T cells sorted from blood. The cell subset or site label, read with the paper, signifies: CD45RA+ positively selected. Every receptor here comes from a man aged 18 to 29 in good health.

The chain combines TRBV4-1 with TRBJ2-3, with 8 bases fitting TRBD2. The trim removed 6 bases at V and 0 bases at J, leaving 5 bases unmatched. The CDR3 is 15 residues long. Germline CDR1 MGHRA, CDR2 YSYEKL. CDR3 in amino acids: CASSTSGASTDTQYF. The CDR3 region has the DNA TGCGCCAGCAGTACTAGCGGCGCTAGCACAGATACGCAGTATTTT.

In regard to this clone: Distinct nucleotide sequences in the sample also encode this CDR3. The CDR3 DNA reads TGTGCCAGCAGCCCCCGGACAGGTTCTAATTCACCCCTCCACTTT. Amino acids: CASSPRTGSNSPLHF. This chain connects TRBV11-2 to TRBJ1-6, with TRBD1 matching 7 bases. The V and J ends lost 5 bases and 6 bases, in that order; junction bases with no gene match: 7. The CDR3 consists of 15 residues. Germline V gene data show CDR1 as SGHAT and CDR2 as FQNNGV.

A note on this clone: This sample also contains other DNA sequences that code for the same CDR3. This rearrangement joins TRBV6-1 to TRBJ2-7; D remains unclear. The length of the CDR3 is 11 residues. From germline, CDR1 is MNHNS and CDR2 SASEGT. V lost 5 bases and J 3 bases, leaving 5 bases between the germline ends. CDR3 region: CASSLGYEQYF. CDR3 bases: TGTGCCAGCAGTCTCGGCTACGAGCAGTACTTC.

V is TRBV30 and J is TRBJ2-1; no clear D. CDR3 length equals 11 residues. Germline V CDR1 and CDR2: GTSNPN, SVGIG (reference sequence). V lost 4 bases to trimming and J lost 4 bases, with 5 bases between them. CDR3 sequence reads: CAWMAYNEQFF. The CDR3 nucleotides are TGTGCCTGGATGGCGTACAATGAGCAGTTCTTC.

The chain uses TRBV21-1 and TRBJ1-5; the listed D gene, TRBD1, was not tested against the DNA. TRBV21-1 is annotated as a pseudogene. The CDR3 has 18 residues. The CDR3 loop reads CASSKGPLGRYSNQPQHF. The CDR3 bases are TGTGCCAGCAGCAAAGGACCCCTGGGGCGGTATAGCAATCAGCCCCAGCATTTT.

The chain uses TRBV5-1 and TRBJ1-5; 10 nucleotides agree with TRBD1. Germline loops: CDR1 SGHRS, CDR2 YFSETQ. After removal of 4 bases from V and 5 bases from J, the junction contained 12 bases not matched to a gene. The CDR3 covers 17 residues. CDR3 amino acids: CASSTSPGQGGYQPQHF. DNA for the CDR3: TGCGCCAGCAGCACTAGCCCAGGACAGGGGGGTTATCAGCCCCAGCATTTT.

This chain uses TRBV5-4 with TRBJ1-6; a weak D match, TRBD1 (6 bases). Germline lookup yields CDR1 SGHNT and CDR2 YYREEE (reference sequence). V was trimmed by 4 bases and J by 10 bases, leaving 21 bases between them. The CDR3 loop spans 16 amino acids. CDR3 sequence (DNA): TGTGCCAGCAGCCCGGGCCGTTCCCAGGGGACATCACCCCTCCACTTT. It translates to CASSPGRSQGTSPLHF. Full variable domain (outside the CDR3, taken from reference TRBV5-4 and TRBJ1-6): ETGVTQSPTHLIKTRGQQVTLRCSSQSGHNTVSWYQQALGQGPQFIFQYYREEENGRGNFPPRFSGLQFPNYSSELNVNALELDDSALYLCASSPGRSQGTSPLHFGNGTRLTVT.

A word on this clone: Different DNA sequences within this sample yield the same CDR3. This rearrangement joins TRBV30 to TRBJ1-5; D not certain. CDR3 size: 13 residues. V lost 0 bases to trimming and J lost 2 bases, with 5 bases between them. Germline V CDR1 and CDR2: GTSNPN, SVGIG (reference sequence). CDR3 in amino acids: CAWSVLGNQPQHF. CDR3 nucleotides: TGTGCCTGGAGTGTATTGGGCAATCAGCCCCAGCATTTT. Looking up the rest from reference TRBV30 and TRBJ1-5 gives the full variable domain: SQTIHQWPATLVQPVGSPLSLECTVEGTSNPNLYWYRQAAGRGLQLLFYSVGIGQISSEVPQNLSASRPQDRQFILSSKKLLLSDSGFYLCAWSVLGNQPQHFGDGTRLSIL.

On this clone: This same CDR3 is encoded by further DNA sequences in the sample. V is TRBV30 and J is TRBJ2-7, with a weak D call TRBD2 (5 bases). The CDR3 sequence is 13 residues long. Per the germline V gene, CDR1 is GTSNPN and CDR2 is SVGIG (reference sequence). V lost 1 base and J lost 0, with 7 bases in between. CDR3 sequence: CAWSAGVSYEQYF. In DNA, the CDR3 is TGTGCCTGGAGTGCCGGGGTCTCCTACGAGCAGTACTTC.

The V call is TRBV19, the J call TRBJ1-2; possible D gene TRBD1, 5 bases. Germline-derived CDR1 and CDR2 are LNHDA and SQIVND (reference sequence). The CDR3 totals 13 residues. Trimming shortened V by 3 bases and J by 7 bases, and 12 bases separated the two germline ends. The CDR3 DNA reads TGTGCCAGTAGTATCGACTGGGGCGGTGGCTACACCTTC. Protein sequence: CASSIDWGGGYTF.

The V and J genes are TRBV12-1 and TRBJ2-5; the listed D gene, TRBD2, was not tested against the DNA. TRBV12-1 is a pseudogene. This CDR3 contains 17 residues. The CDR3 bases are TGTGCCAGCAGCTTGGGGGTACTAGCGGGAGGGCCGGGGACCCAGTACTTC. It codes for CASSLGVLAGGPGTQYF.

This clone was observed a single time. CDR3 in amino acids: CASSPPGKSGWGTEAFF. In DNA form, the CDR3 reads TGTGCCAGCTCACCACCGGGTAAATCGGGTTGGGGCACTGAAGCTTTCTTT. The chain has TRBV18 and TRBJ1-1; no definite D call. V was pared by 0 bases and J by 4 bases, with 18 bases between. Germline V gene lookup returns CDR1 KGHSH and CDR2 LQKENI. This CDR3 has 17 amino acids.

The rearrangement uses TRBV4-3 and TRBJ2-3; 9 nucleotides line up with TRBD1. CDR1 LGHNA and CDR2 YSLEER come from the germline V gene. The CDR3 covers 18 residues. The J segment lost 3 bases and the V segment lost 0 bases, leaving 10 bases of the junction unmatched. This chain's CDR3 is CASSQDLRGTGITDTQYF. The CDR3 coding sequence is TGCGCCAGCAGCCAAGATCTTCGGGGGACAGGGATAACAGATACGCAGTATTTT.

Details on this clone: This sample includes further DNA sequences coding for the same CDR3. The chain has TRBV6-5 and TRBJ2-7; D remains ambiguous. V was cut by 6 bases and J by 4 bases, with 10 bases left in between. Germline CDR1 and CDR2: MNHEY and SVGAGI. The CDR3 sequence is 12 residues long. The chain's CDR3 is CASSTVGYEQYF. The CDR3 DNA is TGTGCCAGCAGCACGGTCGGATACGAGCAGTACTTC.

CDR3 amino acids: CASSGAGLAGTDTQYF. The CDR3 DNA is TGCGCCAGCAGCGGAGCGGGGCTAGCAGGCACAGATACGCAGTATTTT. This rearrangement joins TRBV5-1 to TRBJ2-3; 7 bases map to TRBD2. Trimming cost V 4 bases and J 1 base; bases outside gene matches: 9. The germline CDR1 and CDR2 sequences are SGHRS and YFSETQ. This CDR3 is 16 amino acids long.

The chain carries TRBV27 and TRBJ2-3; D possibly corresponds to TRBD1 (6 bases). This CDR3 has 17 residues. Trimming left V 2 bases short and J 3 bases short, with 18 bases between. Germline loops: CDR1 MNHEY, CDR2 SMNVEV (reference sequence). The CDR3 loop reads CASSLRVGTGRTDTQYF. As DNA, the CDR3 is TGTGCCAGCAGTTTAAGGGTCGGTACAGGGCGAACAGATACGCAGTATTTT.

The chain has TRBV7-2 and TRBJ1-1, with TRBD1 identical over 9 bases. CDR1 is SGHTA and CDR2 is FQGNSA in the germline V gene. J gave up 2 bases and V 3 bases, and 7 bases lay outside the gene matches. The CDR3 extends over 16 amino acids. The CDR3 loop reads CASSFSPGQGNTEAFF. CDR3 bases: TGTGCCAGCAGCTTTTCCCCGGGACAGGGTAACACTGAAGCTTTCTTT.

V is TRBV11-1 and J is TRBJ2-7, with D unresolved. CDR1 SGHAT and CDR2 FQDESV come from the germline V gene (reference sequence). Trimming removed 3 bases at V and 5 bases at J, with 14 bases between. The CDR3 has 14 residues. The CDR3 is CASSFSPTLDEQYF. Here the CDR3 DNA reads TGTGCCAGCAGCTTTTCTCCAACCCTTGACGAGCAGTACTTC. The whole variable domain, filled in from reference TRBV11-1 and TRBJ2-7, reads EAEVAQSPRYKITEKSQAVAFWCDPISGHATLYWYRQILGQGPELLVQFQDESVVDDSQLPKDRFSAERLKGVDSTLKIQPAELGDSAMYLCASSFSPTLDEQYFGPGTRLTVT.

CDR3 sequence (DNA): TGTGCCAGCCACCTCGGGGGACAGAAGAACACTGAAGCTTTCTTT. Encoded protein: CASHLGGQKNTEAFF. V is TRBV28 and J is TRBJ1-1; 7 bases map to TRBD1. Per germline, CDR1 MDHEN and CDR2 SYDVKM. The ends lost 8 bases at V and 1 base at J; junction bases unmatched: 10. This CDR3 spans 15 amino acids.

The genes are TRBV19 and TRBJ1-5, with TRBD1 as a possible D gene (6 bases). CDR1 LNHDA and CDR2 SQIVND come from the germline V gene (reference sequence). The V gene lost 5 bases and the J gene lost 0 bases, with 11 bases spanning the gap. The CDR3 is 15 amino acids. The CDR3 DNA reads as TGTGCCAGTAGTGTCGGACAGTATAGCAATCAGCCCCAGCATTTT. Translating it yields CASSVGQYSNQPQHF.

As DNA, the CDR3 is TGTGCCAGCATGGGCGGGAGGGCATCCTACGAGCAGTACTTC. Protein sequence: CASMGGRASYEQYF. The chain carries TRBV2 and TRBJ2-7; 9 bases agree with TRBD2. This CDR3 region has 14 residues. Germline values: CDR1 SNHLY, CDR2 FYNNEI. J was trimmed by 1 base and V by 7 bases; bases with no gene match: 5. Using reference TRBV2 and TRBJ2-7 for the parts outside the CDR3, the full variable domain is EPEVTQTPSHQVTQMGQEVILRCVPISNHLYFYWYRQILGQKVEFLVSFYNNEISEKSEIFDDQFSVERPDGSNFTLKIRSTKLEDSAMYFCASMGGRASYEQYFGPGTRLTVT.

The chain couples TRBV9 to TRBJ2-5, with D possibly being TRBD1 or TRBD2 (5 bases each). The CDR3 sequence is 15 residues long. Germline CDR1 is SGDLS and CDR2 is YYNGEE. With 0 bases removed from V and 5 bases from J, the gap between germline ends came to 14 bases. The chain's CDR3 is CASSVGRGWGETQYF. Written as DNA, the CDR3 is TGTGCCAGCAGCGTAGGTCGTGGCTGGGGGGAGACCCAGTACTTC.

CDR3 nucleotide sequence: TGTGCCAGCAGCTTAACCTCCCCCGGGGAGCTGTTTTTT. It specifies CASSLTSPGELFF. The V gene is TRBV11-3, the J gene TRBJ2-2; D remains unclear. V was trimmed by 2 bases and J by 6 bases, leaving 7 bases between them. Per the germline V gene, CDR1 is SGHNT and CDR2 is YENEEA. This CDR3 has 13 residues.

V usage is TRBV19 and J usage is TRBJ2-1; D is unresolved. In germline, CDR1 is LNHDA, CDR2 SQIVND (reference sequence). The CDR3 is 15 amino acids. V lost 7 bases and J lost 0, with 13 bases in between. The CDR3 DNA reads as TGTGCCAGTAACAAGAGGTCGAGCTCCTACAATGAGCAGTTCTTC. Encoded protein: CASNKRSSSYNEQFF.

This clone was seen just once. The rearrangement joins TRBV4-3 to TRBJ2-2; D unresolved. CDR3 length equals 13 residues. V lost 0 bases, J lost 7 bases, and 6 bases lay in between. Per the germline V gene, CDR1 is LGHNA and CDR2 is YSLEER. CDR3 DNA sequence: TGCGCCAGCAGCCAAGACTCGTTCGGGGAGCTGTTTTTT. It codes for CASSQDSFGELFF.